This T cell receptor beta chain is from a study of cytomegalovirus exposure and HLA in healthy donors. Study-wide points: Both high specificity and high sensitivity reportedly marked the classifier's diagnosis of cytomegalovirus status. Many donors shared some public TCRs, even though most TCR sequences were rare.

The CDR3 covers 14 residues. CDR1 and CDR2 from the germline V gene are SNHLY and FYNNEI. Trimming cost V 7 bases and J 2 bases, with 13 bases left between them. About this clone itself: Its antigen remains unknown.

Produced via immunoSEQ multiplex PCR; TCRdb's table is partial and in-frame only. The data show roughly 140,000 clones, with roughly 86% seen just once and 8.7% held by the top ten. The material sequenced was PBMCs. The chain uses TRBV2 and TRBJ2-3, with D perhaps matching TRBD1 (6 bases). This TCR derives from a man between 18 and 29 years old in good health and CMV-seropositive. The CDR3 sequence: CASIPGQLTDTQYF. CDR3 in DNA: TGTGCCAGCATCCCGGGACAACTCACAGATACGCAGTATTTT.